The rows below give T cell receptor beta chains drawn from one sample of a study of cytomegalovirus exposure and HLA in healthy donors. Generated by immunoSEQ multiplex PCR, the TCRdb table keeps only in-frame clones and is missing some. The table has 200,000 to 300,000 clones, about 90% seen once; the top ten hold over 0.95%. The sample comprised PBMCs. The receptors shown here come from a woman in her thirties in good health and CMV-seropositive. CDR3s include the opening cysteine and the closing phenylalanine or tryptophan.

j_call: TRBJ2-5
v_call: TRBV7-3
cdr3_aa: CASSLRGSGGETQYF

j_call: TRBJ1-2
v_call: TRBV21-1
cdr3_aa: CASSKALMGEGNYGYTF

j_call: TRBJ2-1
v_call: TRBV13
cdr3_aa: CASGLMAEQFF

j_call: TRBJ2-2
v_call: TRBV19
cdr3_aa: CASDLHHDRGRANTGELFF

j_call: TRBJ1-2
v_call: TRBV28
cdr3_aa: CASSPGQGLGYTF

j_call: TRBJ2-5
v_call: TRBV10-3
cdr3_aa: CAISKDRGIVETQYF

j_call: TRBJ2-3
v_call: TRBV9
cdr3_aa: CASSGGTSDFTDTQYF

j_call: TRBJ1-2
v_call: TRBV20-1
cdr3_aa: CSGTYLYGYTF

j_call: TRBJ2-3
v_call: TRBV28
cdr3_aa: CASSLYSGRSTDTQYF

j_call: TRBJ2-5
v_call: TRBV19
cdr3_aa: CASSPRSTSGKETQYF

j_call: TRBJ2-1
v_call: TRBV28
cdr3_aa: CASSLQREGPYNEQFF

j_call: TRBJ2-3
v_call: TRBV5-6
cdr3_aa: CASSWGGRTSTDTQYF

j_call: TRBJ2-7
v_call: TRBV30
cdr3_aa: CAWGEQGRHEQYF

j_call: TRBJ2-3
v_call: TRBV27
cdr3_aa: CASSGSVDTQYF

j_call: TRBJ2-1
v_call: TRBV11-2
cdr3_aa: CASSSIRGVREGRLEQFF

j_call: TRBJ1-1
v_call: TRBV9
cdr3_aa: CASSLGTEMNTEAFF

j_call: TRBJ1-2
v_call: TRBV7-8
cdr3_aa: CASSLEGSSPSAYGYTF

j_call: TRBJ2-7
v_call: TRBV19
cdr3_aa: CASSGRLDWRGEQYF

j_call: TRBJ2-3
v_call: TRBV4-1
cdr3_aa: CASSQSSFLDTQYF

j_call: TRBJ1-5
v_call: TRBV2
cdr3_aa: CASSRQGNPNQPQHF

j_call: TRBJ1-1
v_call: TRBV30
cdr3_aa: CAWSSAWGQANTEAFF

j_call: TRBJ2-5
v_call: TRBV4-1
cdr3_aa: CASGTDGEETQYF

j_call: TRBJ1-5
v_call: TRBV19
cdr3_aa: CASSTPRDGGSNQPQHF

j_call: TRBJ2-7
v_call: TRBV5-1
cdr3_aa: CASSFILGDEQYF

j_call: TRBJ1-4
v_call: TRBV5-1
cdr3_aa: CASSAGTGVLNEKLFF

j_call: TRBJ1-1
v_call: TRBV13
cdr3_aa: CASSFPTGPNTEAFF

j_call: TRBJ2-3
v_call: TRBV6-5
cdr3_aa: CASRKLLGATDTQYF

j_call: TRBJ2-1
v_call: TRBV27
cdr3_aa: CASSLLASGSNEQFF

j_call: TRBJ1-4
v_call: TRBV29-1
cdr3_aa: CSTGDRDEKLFF

j_call: TRBJ2-7
v_call: TRBV5-4
cdr3_aa: CASSLDPAGVGEQYF

j_call: TRBJ2-3
v_call: TRBV5-4
cdr3_aa: CASSLVARVTDTQYF

j_call: TRBJ2-7
v_call: TRBV6-5
cdr3_aa: CASSSTGEGPYEQYF

j_call: TRBJ1-4
v_call: TRBV29-1
cdr3_aa: CSVWEVAANEKLFF